Shown below are 31 T cell receptor beta chains from a single sample sequenced in a study of radiation and T cells in renal cell carcinoma. Profiled with immunoSEQ multiplex PCR; TCRdb holds only in-frame clones, not every one. This table has roughly 130,000 clones, approximately 91% appearing once. Time point defined: baseline pretreatment blood. Documented treatment: 15 Gy SBRT to primary tumor, nephrectomy 4 weeks later. Source: blood, taken from a patient whose treatment included radiotherapy and nephrectomy. The receptor source for this set is a woman aged 45 to 65 with renal cell carcinoma.

The V gene is TRBV7-2, the J gene TRBJ1-1, with TRBD1 as a possible D gene (5 bases). V was cut by 5 bases and J by 4 bases, with 11 bases left in between. The CDR3 extends over 13 amino acids. The germline V gene encodes CDR1 SGHTA and CDR2 FQGNSA. CDR3 sequence (DNA): TGTGCCAGCAGCCCTCAGGGATTCACTGAAGCTTTCTTT. This gives the protein CASSPQGFTEAFF.

This clone was seen just once. The chain is built from TRBV19 and TRBJ1-5; D is ambiguous. Germline lookup yields CDR1 LNHDA and CDR2 SQIVND (reference sequence). The CDR3 covers 14 residues. V lost 5 bases, J lost 1 base, and 9 bases lay in between. The CDR3 protein is CASSLSVSNQPQHF. DNA of the CDR3: TGTGCCAGTAGTCTCAGTGTGAGCAATCAGCCCCAGCATTTT.

V and J are TRBV4-3 and TRBJ2-5; 7 nucleotides match TRBD1. CDR1 and CDR2 from the germline V gene are LGHNA and YSLEER. J was trimmed by 5 bases and V by 6 bases; bases with no gene match: 12. The CDR3 is 15 residues long. For the CDR3, the DNA is TGCGCCAGCAGTCCGGGGACGGGCAGGGGGGAGACCCAGTACTTC. This codes for CASSPGTGRGETQYF.

The rearrangement uses TRBV30 and TRBJ1-1, with 7 bases that match TRBD1. Germline CDR1 is GTSNPN and CDR2 is SVGIG (reference sequence). This CDR3 has 14 residues. Germline trimming cut 0 bases from V and 3 bases from J; bases unmatched to any gene: 4. CDR3 DNA: TGTGCCTGGAGTGTATGGCAGGGGGACACTGAAGCTTTCTTT. Translation: CAWSVWQGDTEAFF.

The genes are TRBV11-1 and TRBJ1-2, with D unclear. Trimming removed 2 bases from V and 3 bases from J, with 10 bases in between. The CDR3 length is 14 residues. Germline loops: CDR1 SGHAT, CDR2 FQDESV (reference sequence). The CDR3 reads CASSLSGSDYGYTF. The CDR3 bases are TGTGCCAGCAGCTTATCAGGTTCGGACTATGGCTACACCTTC.

The gene calls are TRBV6-6 and TRBJ1-2; 8 bases are shared with TRBD1. In germline, CDR1 is MNHNY, CDR2 SVGAGI (reference sequence). V was pared by 6 bases and J by 4 bases, with 10 bases of the junction left unmatched. The CDR3 runs 15 residues. The CDR3 region has the DNA TGTGCCAGCAGCACCCGACAGGGGAGTAGCTATGGCTACACCTTC. The encoded protein is CASSTRQGSSYGYTF.

This clone was counted once. The rearrangement joins TRBV11-2 to TRBJ1-1; 12 nucleotides match TRBD1. CDR1 and CDR2 (germline): SGHAT, FQNNGV. V gave up 5 bases and J gave up 4 bases; unmatched junction bases: 5. The CDR3 totals 15 residues. The CDR3 loop is CASSAGQGAVTEAFF. In DNA form, the CDR3 reads TGTGCCAGCAGCGCGGGACAGGGGGCGGTCACTGAAGCTTTCTTT.

This chain uses TRBV7-6 with TRBJ2-1; 11 nucleotides agree with TRBD2. The ends lost 4 bases at V and 4 bases at J; junction bases unmatched: 9. Germline CDR1 reads SGHVS; CDR2 reads FNYEAQ. The CDR3 contains 17 residues. DNA of the CDR3: TGTGCCAGCAGCTCCACAGGCCTAGCGGGGGGTTACAATGAGCAGTTCTTC. Translating it yields CASSSTGLAGGYNEQFF.

The chain uses TRBV10-1 and TRBJ2-1; maybe TRBD2 (7 bases). Per germline, CDR1 WNHNN and CDR2 SYGVQD (reference sequence). Trimming removed 0 bases from V and 3 bases from J, with 12 bases in between. CDR3 size: 16 residues. DNA for the CDR3: TGCGCCAGCAGTGAGTCGACGGGGGGCCTCTACAATGAGCAGTTCTTC. Amino acid sequence: CASSESTGGLYNEQFF.

This sequence joins TRBV15 and TRBJ2-1; D is unresolved. V lost 4 bases to trimming and J lost 5 bases, with 9 bases between them. CDR3 length: 13 residues. Germline V lookup: CDR1 LNHNV, CDR2 YYDKDF (reference sequence). CDR3: CATSIVRHNEQFF. CDR3 bases: TGTGCCACCAGCATAGTCCGACACAATGAGCAGTTCTTC.

The J gene is TRBJ2-7, the V gene TRBV13; D is perhaps TRBD1 or TRBD2 (6 bases each). CDR3 length: 14 residues. The germline V gene has CDR1 PRHDT and CDR2 FYEKMQ (reference sequence). Trimming shortened V by 5 bases and J by 4 bases, and 15 bases separated the two germline ends. CDR3 in amino acids: CASSLRGGRYEQYF. The CDR3 DNA follows: TGTGCCAGCAGCCTACGTGGGGGGCGATACGAGCAGTACTTC.

CDR3: CASSSQRTYNEQFF. The CDR3 DNA reads TGTGCCAGCAGCAGCCAGAGGACCTACAATGAGCAGTTCTTC. This chain links TRBV13 with TRBJ2-1; D remains ambiguous. This CDR3 has 14 amino acids. Germline values: CDR1 PRHDT, CDR2 FYEKMQ (reference sequence). Trimming removed 5 bases at V and 2 bases at J, with 10 bases between.

This rearrangement joins TRBV7-9 to TRBJ2-5; 12 nucleotides align to TRBD2. V lost 0 bases and J lost 3; bases outside the gene matches: 11. Germline CDR1 is SEHNR and CDR2 is FQNEAQ (reference sequence). The CDR3 is made up of 19 amino acids. CDR3 bases: TGTGCCAGCAGCTTAGCGCATCTAGCGGGGGGGCCTGAAGAAGAGACCCAGTACTTC. Translated: CASSLAHLAGGPEEETQYF.

The chain joins TRBV7-6 to TRBJ2-2; D uncertain. Deletions cut 0 bases from V and 5 bases from J, with 10 bases between. The germline gives CDR1 SGHVS, CDR2 FNYEAQ. This CDR3 has 15 amino acids. The CDR3 bases are TGTGCCAGCAGCTTAGCTCTACCGGGTACCGGGGAGCTGTTTTTT. Residues: CASSLALPGTGELFF.

This clone was recorded once. CDR3 DNA sequence: TGTGCCAGCAGCCAGGACAGGGGGAGTTACAATGAGCAGTTCTTC. Encoded protein: CASSQDRGSYNEQFF. This chain uses TRBV7-3 with TRBJ2-1; TRBD1 aligns across 10 bases. The CDR3 extends over 15 amino acids. Germline V lookup: CDR1 SGHTA, CDR2 FQGTGA. V was pared by 5 bases and J by 4 bases, with 5 bases of the junction left unmatched.

The chain recombines TRBV7-9 with TRBJ2-7; D might be TRBD1 (6 bases). The germline V and J ends were trimmed by 5 bases and 0 bases, with 11 bases remaining between them. The germline CDR1 and CDR2 sequences are SEHNR and FQNEAQ (reference sequence). The CDR3 consists of 14 residues. Here the CDR3 reads CASSPRTDSYEQYF. The CDR3 DNA reads as TGTGCCAGCAGCCCCCGGACAGACTCCTACGAGCAGTACTTC.

This clone showed up just once. The chain carries TRBV5-1 and TRBJ2-3; 8 bases fit TRBD2. The length of the CDR3 is 17 residues. The ends lost 4 bases at V and 2 bases at J; junction bases unmatched: 12. Germline CDR1 and CDR2: SGHRS and YFSETQ. The CDR3 nucleotides are TGCGCCAGCAGCCTGGTGGGAGGCGGGGGGACCACAGATACGCAGTATTTT. As protein: CASSLVGGGGTTDTQYF.

This clone was counted once. The chain uses TRBV9 and TRBJ2-3; D not resolved. V was trimmed by 1 base and J by 4 bases, leaving 13 bases between them. Looked up from germline, CDR1 is SGDLS and CDR2 is YYNGEE. CDR3 size: 15 residues. CDR3 loop: CASSVLHDGPDTQYF. CDR3 in DNA: TGTGCCAGCAGCGTACTCCATGACGGACCAGATACGCAGTATTTT. Variable domain in full (rest from reference TRBV9 and TRBJ2-3): DSGVTQTPKHLITATGQRVTLRCSPRSGDLSVYWYQQSLDQGLQFLIQYYNGEERAKGNILERFSAQQFPDLHSELNLSSLELGDSALYFCASSVLHDGPDTQYFGPGTRLTVL.

V usage is TRBV4-2 and J usage is TRBJ2-1; D not resolved. With 0 bases removed from V and 10 bases from J, the gap between germline ends came to 13 bases. CDR1 and CDR2 (germline): LGHNA, YNFKEQ. CDR3 size: 14 residues. Here the CDR3 reads CASSQDTVFQEQFF. The CDR3 DNA reads TGTGCCAGCAGCCAAGATACTGTGTTCCAAGAGCAGTTCTTC.

The gene calls are TRBV6-5 and TRBJ2-7; unclear D gene. V shed 4 bases and J shed 11 bases, with 18 bases lying between them. The CDR3 has 13 residues. In germline, CDR1 is MNHEY, CDR2 SVGAGI. CDR3 in amino acids: CASSSSPDKVKYF. CDR3 DNA sequence: TGTGCCAGCAGTTCCTCCCCCGACAAGGTGAAGTACTTC.

This chain links TRBV29-1 with TRBJ1-2; D gene uncertain. V was pared by 4 bases and J by 0 bases, with 12 bases between. This CDR3 has 14 amino acids. Germline V CDR1 and CDR2: SQVTM, ANQGSEA. The CDR3 DNA reads TGCAGCGTTGGTGATACGGCAGCTAACTATGGCTACACCTTC. As protein: CSVGDTAANYGYTF.

This chain links TRBV27 with TRBJ1-2; 7 bases map to TRBD1. Losses at the gene ends were 6 bases for V and 2 bases for J; bases not matched to a gene: 6. The CDR3 has 14 residues. In germline, CDR1 is MNHEY, CDR2 SMNVEV (reference sequence). CDR3 in DNA: TGTGCCAGCAGGGGAGGGACAGTCAACTATGGCTACACCTTC. The encoded protein is CASRGGTVNYGYTF.

This chain uses TRBV19 with TRBJ1-2; 7 bases line up with TRBD1. This CDR3 spans 15 amino acids. The germline V gene encodes CDR1 LNHDA and CDR2 SQIVND (reference sequence). With 5 bases clipped from V and 0 bases from J, the junction kept 6 bases outside the gene matches. In DNA, the CDR3 is TGTGCCAGTAGTGGAAACAGGGGATCTAACTATGGCTACACCTTC. Translating gives CASSGNRGSNYGYTF.

This chain joins TRBV19 and TRBJ2-7, with D possibly TRBD2 on 7 matching bases. The CDR3 has 16 amino acids. CDR1 and CDR2 from the germline V gene are LNHDA and SQIVND (reference sequence). V was cut by 7 bases and J by 3 bases, with 22 bases left in between. The chain's CDR3 is CASNDVKVGGRYEQYF. Written as DNA, the CDR3 is TGTGCCAGTAACGACGTCAAAGTCGGGGGGCGCTACGAGCAGTACTTC.

The gene calls are TRBV14 and TRBJ1-1; D uncertain. CDR3 size: 14 residues. V was pared by 0 bases and J by 0 bases, with 5 bases between. CDR1 is SGHDN, CDR2 FVKESK, per germline. This CDR3 is CASSQEYLNTEAFF. The CDR3 bases are TGTGCCAGCAGCCAAGAGTACCTGAACACTGAAGCTTTCTTT.

The chain is built from TRBV30 and TRBJ2-3; TRBD2 agrees at 15 bases. V lost 3 bases and J lost 3; bases outside the gene matches: 10. Germline loops: CDR1 GTSNPN, CDR2 SVGIG (reference sequence). The CDR3 length is 18 residues. CDR3 in DNA: TGTGCCTGGAGGGGCCCGGGACTAGCGGGGGGCCTTACAGATACGCAGTATTTT. This translates into CAWRGPGLAGGLTDTQYF.

The rearrangement uses TRBV18 and TRBJ2-7; possibly TRBD1 for D (6 bases). This CDR3 has 16 amino acids. Germline V gene data show CDR1 as KGHSH and CDR2 as LQKENI. The ends were cut back, 0 bases at V and 7 bases at J, with 19 bases in the middle. DNA for the CDR3: TGTGCCAGCTCACCACCCGTGGCAGCGACGAGGGGGGAGCAGTACTTC. Protein sequence: CASSPPVAATRGEQYF.

The V gene is TRBV5-4, the J gene TRBJ1-2; 10 nucleotides match TRBD1. Trimming removed 2 bases from V and 4 bases from J; junction bases left unmatched: 5. Germline V lookup: CDR1 SGHNT, CDR2 YYREEE (reference sequence). The CDR3 is made up of 15 amino acids. CDR3 bases: TGTGCCAGCAGCTTCCGGGACAGGGGCTTCTATGGCTACACCTTC. Protein sequence: CASSFRDRGFYGYTF.

The chain recombines TRBV5-5 with TRBJ2-3, with D possibly TRBD1 on 6 matching bases. The ends were cut back, 4 bases at V and 2 bases at J, with 11 bases in the middle. CDR3 length: 14 amino acids. Germline CDR1 reads SGHKS; CDR2 reads YYEKEE (reference sequence). The CDR3 nucleotides are TGTGCCAGCAGCCAACAGGGCTTCACAGATACGCAGTATTTT. It codes for CASSQQGFTDTQYF.

The V and J genes are TRBV29-1 and TRBJ1-1; no reliable D call. CDR1 is SQVTM, CDR2 ANQGSEA, per germline. The CDR3 totals 12 residues. Trimming stripped 7 bases from V and 2 bases from J, with 11 bases between. DNA of the CDR3: TGCAGCGCGCAGGTGGGAAACACTGAAGCTTTCTTT. Its protein product is CSAQVGNTEAFF.

The chain has TRBV12-5 and TRBJ1-1; tentative D call: TRBD1 (5 bases). Trimming removed 3 bases at V and 4 bases at J, with 9 bases between. In germline, CDR1 is LGHNT, CDR2 FRNRAP. The CDR3 is 13 amino acids. CDR3 DNA sequence: TGTGCTAGTGGTTTCGGACACCTCACTGAAGCTTTCTTT. Protein sequence: CASGFGHLTEAFF.